The clone carrying this T cell receptor (beta chain) appeared many times. Trimming at V came to 6 bases and at J to 9 bases, leaving 13 bases not matched to a gene. The CDR3 consists of 14 residues. The germline V gene encodes CDR1 DFQATT and CDR2 SNEGSKA (reference sequence). MiXCR, applied by TCRdb to the 5' RACE reads, yields one record per CDR3 protein. The sample carries roughly 15,000 distinct CDR3 sequences, approximately 4.1% recorded once. This sample was included in a study of T cells after yellow fever vaccination. Study-level findings and limits: Repertoires sorted by FACS could include abundant clonotypes that are contaminants from the bulk population. Most clones from primary vaccination resurfaced after the booster (approximately 97% CD4, 88% CD8).

V and J are TRBV20-1 and TRBJ2-1; the match to TRBD1 covers 8 bases. The sequenced sample was PBMCs, either bulk or a sorted T-cell subset (CD4+, CD8+, memory, or dextramer-sorted; not recorded which), obtained 15 days after the yellow fever booster vaccination. This clonotype was obtained from a man younger than 40 who received the YFV17D yellow fever vaccine. DNA of the CDR3: TGCAGTGCCCCCACTCAGGGGGCGCTGGGTGAGCAGTTCTTC. This codes for CSAPTQGALGEQFF.